Following are 20 T cell receptor beta chains from one sample sequenced in a study of T cell repertoires in cytomegalovirus infection. No antigens are known for them. In TCRdb, the reads were re-called with MiXCR into one record per CDR3 protein. Of some 940,000 distinct CDR3 sequences in the sample, less than 40% were seen once. The sequencing here drew on cultured CD8+ T cells from PBMCs, taken from culture after CMV antigen stimulation. These receptors were taken from a human donor in good health (CMV status not recorded). Some clones in this sample may be carry-over from other donors' samples.

This clonotype has more than one count but fewer than ten. The V call is TRBV28, the J call TRBJ1-5; the D is unclear. CDR1 is MDHEN, CDR2 SYDVKM, per germline. V was clipped by 11 bases and J by 4 bases, with 15 bases between them. The CDR3 is made up of 13 amino acids. The CDR3 here is CALSGRLNQPQHF. CDR3 sequence (DNA): TGTGCCCTTAGTGGCAGGCTGAATCAGCCCCAGCATTTT.

This clonotype was picked up a small number of times. The CDR3 DNA reads TGTGCCTCGAGAGGCGGTGGGCAGAAAAGAGCTGAAGCTTTCTTT. It codes for CASRGGGQKRAEAFF. V gene TRBV28 combines with J gene TRBJ1-1; no reliable D call. Trimming removed 11 bases at V and 6 bases at J, with 25 bases between. Germline V gene sequence: CDR1 MDHEN, CDR2 SYDVKM. The CDR3 runs 15 residues.

The chain joins TRBV7-9 to TRBJ2-5, with D possibly matching TRBD1 (5 bases). The V and J ends lost 3 bases and 5 bases respectively, with 19 bases between them. The CDR3 has 16 amino acids. Germline V gene sequence: CDR1 SEHNR, CDR2 FQNEAQ (reference sequence). CDR3 DNA: TGTGCCAGCAGCTTTCTTTCCACGGACACCCGGGAGACCCAGTACTTC. Translated: CASSFLSTDTRETQYF.

J is TRBJ1-2 and V is TRBV9; 9 bases match TRBD1. The CDR3 extends over 17 amino acids. V lost 2 bases, J lost 4 bases, and 12 bases stayed unmatched. Looked up from germline, CDR1 is SGDLS and CDR2 is YYNGEE. CDR3 nucleotides: TGTGCCAGCAGCGTGAGACAGGGGGATCTGAAAGGCTATGGCTACACCTTC. Its protein product is CASSVRQGDLKGYGYTF.

This clonotype was observed a few times. The rearrangement uses TRBV6-1 and TRBJ2-1; D gene uncertain. Germline V CDR1 and CDR2: MNHNS, SASEGT. The CDR3 consists of 14 residues. Trimming stripped 4 bases from V and 7 bases from J, with 14 bases between. The CDR3: CASSVSGERNEQFF. The CDR3 DNA reads TGTGCCAGCAGTGTTAGTGGCGAGAGAAATGAGCAGTTCTTC.

The chain links TRBV7-8 to TRBJ1-5, with TRBD1 as a possible D gene (6 bases). V lost 3 bases to trimming and J lost 0 bases, with 15 bases between them. This CDR3 contains 17 residues. Germline V CDR1 and CDR2: SGHVS, FQNEAQ. The CDR3 reads CASSFRQDEYSNQPQHF. In nucleotides, the CDR3 is TGTGCCAGCAGCTTCAGACAGGACGAGTATAGCAATCAGCCCCAGCATTTT.

This rearrangement joins TRBV11-3 to TRBJ2-7, with 7 bases aligning to TRBD1. V gave up 8 bases and J gave up 5 bases; unmatched junction bases: 9. Germline lookup yields CDR1 SGHNT and CDR2 YENEEA. This CDR3 spans 13 amino acids. This chain's CDR3 is CASQPRDSHEQYF. The CDR3 DNA reads as TGTGCCAGCCAACCTCGGGACAGCCACGAGCAGTACTTC.

The genes are TRBV12-3 or TRBV12-4 and TRBJ2-5; 7 positions agree with TRBD2. Trimming took 6 bases from V and 2 from J; bases not matched to a gene: 6. The CDR3 is 14 residues long. The CDR3 reads CASRAIGGQETQYF. In nucleotides, the CDR3 is TGTGCCAGCAGGGCAATCGGGGGGCAAGAGACCCAGTACTTC.

CDR3 amino acids: CASSSSDRRNEKLFF. CDR3 DNA: TGTGCCAGCAGTTCTTCTGACAGAAGGAATGAAAAACTGTTTTTT. This sequence joins TRBV6-6 and TRBJ1-4, with D possibly matching TRBD1 (5 bases). The germline V gene encodes CDR1 MNHNY and CDR2 SVGAGI (reference sequence). Trimming stripped 4 bases from V and 5 bases from J, with 14 bases between. The CDR3 has 15 amino acids.

The V call is TRBV2, the J call TRBJ2-1, with D perhaps TRBD1 (5 bases). CDR1 SNHLY and CDR2 FYNNEI come from the germline V gene. CDR3 size: 15 residues. The V and J ends lost 7 bases and 0 bases respectively, with 13 bases between them. CDR3 DNA sequence: TGTGCCAGCAATTTAGGGGCCAGCTCCTACAATGAGCAGTTCTTC. This gives the protein CASNLGASSYNEQFF.

The chain uses TRBV19 and TRBJ2-7, with unresolved D. This CDR3 has 13 amino acids. Germline CDR1 and CDR2: LNHDA and SQIVND (reference sequence). The V end lost 3 bases, the J end lost 1 base, and 7 bases lay between the germline ends. CDR3 amino acids: CASSIDGSYEQYF. Written as DNA, the CDR3 is TGTGCCAGTAGTATCGACGGATCCTACGAGCAGTACTTC.

The rearrangement joins TRBV5-1 to TRBJ2-3, with D maybe TRBD2 (5 bases). Looked up from germline, CDR1 is SGHRS and CDR2 is YFSETQ. The CDR3 length is 12 residues. Trimming stripped 4 bases from V and 4 bases from J, with 7 bases between. CDR3 DNA sequence: TGCGCCAGCAGCCAAGCGGCAGATACGCAGTATTTT. It encodes CASSQAADTQYF.

This clonotype came up a few times. The chain carries TRBV19 and TRBJ1-5; D is uncertain. The ends were cut back, 2 bases at V and 7 bases at J, with 12 bases in the middle. The CDR3 is made up of 14 amino acids. Germline lookup yields CDR1 LNHDA and CDR2 SQIVND (reference sequence). As DNA, the CDR3 is TGTGCCAGTAGTATAAGTTATGTGAACCAGCCCCAGCATTTT. Residues: CASSISYVNQPQHF.

The rearrangement links TRBV10-2 to TRBJ1-6; no firm D call. Germline V lookup: CDR1 WSHSY, CDR2 SAAADI. The CDR3 covers 14 residues. V lost 5 bases and J 12 bases, leaving 17 bases between the germline ends. In nucleotides, the CDR3 is TGCGCCAGCAGTCCCCACCTGGGCGAGGGACCCCTCCACTTT. Residues: CASSPHLGEGPLHF.

The chain carries TRBV6-2 or TRBV6-3 and TRBJ2-7, with 7 bases identical to TRBD2. The germline V gene encodes CDR1 MNHEY and CDR2 SVGEGT. The CDR3 consists of 16 residues. CDR3 bases: TGTGCCAGCAGCGCCCGTTTGTCTAGCGGTATATACGAGCAGCACGTC. The encoded protein is CASSARLSSGIYEQHV.

Remarks on this clonotype: A much larger clone lies one base from this, so it may be a read error. The V gene is TRBV7-9, the J gene TRBJ2-3, with TRBD2 matching over 9 bases. CDR3 length: 17 amino acids. Germline V gives CDR1 SEHNR, CDR2 FQNEAQ (reference sequence). CDR3 nucleotide sequence: TGTACCAGCAGCCCTCCGCGGGGGGGCCGGAGCACAGATACGCAGTATTTT. It specifies CTSSPPRGGRSTDTQYF.

This chain links TRBV23-1 with TRBJ2-7; D is possibly TRBD2 (6 bases). TRBV23-1 is assigned to the ORF class and has an uncertain function. The CDR3 is 12 amino acids. Trimming shortened V by 3 bases and J by 3 bases, and 6 bases separated the two germline ends. DNA of the CDR3: TGCGCCAGCAGTCAGGACTACTACGAGCAGTACTTC. This gives the protein CASSQDYYEQYF.

This clonotype was observed at least ten times. The CDR3 bases are TGTGCCAGCAGCCCGGGCATCACTTACACTGAAGCTTTCTTT. Translating it yields CASSPGITYTEAFF. The chain recombines TRBV7-8 with TRBJ1-1, with D unresolved. CDR1 and CDR2 from the germline V gene are SGHVS and FQNEAQ. Trimming stripped 5 bases from V and 3 bases from J, with 13 bases between. This CDR3 comprises 14 residues.

V usage is TRBV6-1 and J usage is TRBJ1-1; no clear D. The CDR3 loop spans 19 amino acids. Trimming took off 1 base at V and 0 bases at J, with 21 bases between the two ends. Germline-derived CDR1 and CDR2 are MNHNS and SASEGT. For the CDR3, the DNA is TGTGCCAGCAGTGAAGTGTTGCAAGGGATTTCCCTAATGAACACTGAAGCTTTCTTT. Its protein is CASSEVLQGISLMNTEAFF.

CDR3 DNA sequence: TGTGCCAGCAGTCTTGTGAAGGGAAGCTCCTATAATTCACCCCTCCACTTT. It codes for CASSLVKGSSYNSPLHF. This chain links TRBV27 with TRBJ1-6; D remains unclear. CDR3 length: 17 residues. V dropped 5 bases and J dropped 0 bases, with 14 bases sitting between them. Germline CDR1 is MNHEY and CDR2 is SMNVEV (reference sequence).